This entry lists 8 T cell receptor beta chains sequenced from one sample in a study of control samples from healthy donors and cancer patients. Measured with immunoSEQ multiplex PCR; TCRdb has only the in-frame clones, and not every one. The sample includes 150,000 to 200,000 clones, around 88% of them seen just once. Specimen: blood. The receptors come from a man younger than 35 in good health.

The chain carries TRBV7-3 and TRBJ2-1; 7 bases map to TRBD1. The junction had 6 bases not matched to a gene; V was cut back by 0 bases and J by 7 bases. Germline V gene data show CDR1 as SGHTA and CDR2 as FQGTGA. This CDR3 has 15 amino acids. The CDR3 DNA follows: TGTGCCAGCAGCTTAACAGGGGGCGAAAGTAATGAGCAGTTCTTC. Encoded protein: CASSLTGGESNEQFF.

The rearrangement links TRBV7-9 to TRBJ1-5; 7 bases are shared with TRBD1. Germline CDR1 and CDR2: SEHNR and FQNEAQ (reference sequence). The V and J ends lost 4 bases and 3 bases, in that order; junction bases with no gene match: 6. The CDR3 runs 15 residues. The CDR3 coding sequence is TGTGCCAGCAGCTCCACCGGGACAGACAATCAGCCCCAGCATTTT. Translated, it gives CASSSTGTDNQPQHF.

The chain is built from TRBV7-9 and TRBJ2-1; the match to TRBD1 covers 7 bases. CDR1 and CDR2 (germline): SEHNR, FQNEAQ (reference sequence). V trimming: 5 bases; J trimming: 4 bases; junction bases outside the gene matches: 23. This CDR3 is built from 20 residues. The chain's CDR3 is CASSTHLRGRTGVLYNEQFF. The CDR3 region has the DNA TGTGCCAGCAGCACCCATTTACGCGGCCGAACAGGGGTCTTGTACAATGAGCAGTTCTTC.

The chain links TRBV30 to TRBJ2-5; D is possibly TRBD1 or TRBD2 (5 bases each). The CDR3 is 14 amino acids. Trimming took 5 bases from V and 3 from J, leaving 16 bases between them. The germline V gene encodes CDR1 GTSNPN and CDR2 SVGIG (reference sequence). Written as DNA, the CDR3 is TGTGCCTGGGGAAGCCTGGGGGTGGAAGAGACCCAGTACTTC. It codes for CAWGSLGVEETQYF.

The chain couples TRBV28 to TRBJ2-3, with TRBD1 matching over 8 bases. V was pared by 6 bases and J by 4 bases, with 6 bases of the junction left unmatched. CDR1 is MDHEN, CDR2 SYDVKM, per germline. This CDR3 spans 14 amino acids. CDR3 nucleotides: TGTGCCAGCAGACGAGACAGGGGCGCAGATACGCAGTATTTT. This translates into CASRRDRGADTQYF.

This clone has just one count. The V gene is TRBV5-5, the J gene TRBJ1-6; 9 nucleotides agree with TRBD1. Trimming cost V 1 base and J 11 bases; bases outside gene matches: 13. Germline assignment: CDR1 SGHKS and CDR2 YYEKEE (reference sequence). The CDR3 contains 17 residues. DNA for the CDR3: TGTGCCAGCAGCTTGTCGGCGGGGTACAGGGGGCTAACACCCCTCCACTTT. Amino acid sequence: CASSLSAGYRGLTPLHF.

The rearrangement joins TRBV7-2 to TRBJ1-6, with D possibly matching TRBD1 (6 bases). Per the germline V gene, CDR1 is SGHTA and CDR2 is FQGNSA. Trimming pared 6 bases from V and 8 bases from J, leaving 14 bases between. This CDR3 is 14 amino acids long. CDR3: CASSPAGGYSPLHF. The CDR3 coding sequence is TGTGCCAGCAGTCCAGCCGGGGGCTATTCACCCCTCCACTTT.

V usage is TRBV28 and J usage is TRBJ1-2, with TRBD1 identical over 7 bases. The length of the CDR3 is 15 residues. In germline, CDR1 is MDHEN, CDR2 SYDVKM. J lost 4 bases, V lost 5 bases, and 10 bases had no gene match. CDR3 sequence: CASSPTGQYVYGYTF. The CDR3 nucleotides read TGTGCCAGCAGTCCGACGGGACAGTACGTCTATGGCTACACCTTC.